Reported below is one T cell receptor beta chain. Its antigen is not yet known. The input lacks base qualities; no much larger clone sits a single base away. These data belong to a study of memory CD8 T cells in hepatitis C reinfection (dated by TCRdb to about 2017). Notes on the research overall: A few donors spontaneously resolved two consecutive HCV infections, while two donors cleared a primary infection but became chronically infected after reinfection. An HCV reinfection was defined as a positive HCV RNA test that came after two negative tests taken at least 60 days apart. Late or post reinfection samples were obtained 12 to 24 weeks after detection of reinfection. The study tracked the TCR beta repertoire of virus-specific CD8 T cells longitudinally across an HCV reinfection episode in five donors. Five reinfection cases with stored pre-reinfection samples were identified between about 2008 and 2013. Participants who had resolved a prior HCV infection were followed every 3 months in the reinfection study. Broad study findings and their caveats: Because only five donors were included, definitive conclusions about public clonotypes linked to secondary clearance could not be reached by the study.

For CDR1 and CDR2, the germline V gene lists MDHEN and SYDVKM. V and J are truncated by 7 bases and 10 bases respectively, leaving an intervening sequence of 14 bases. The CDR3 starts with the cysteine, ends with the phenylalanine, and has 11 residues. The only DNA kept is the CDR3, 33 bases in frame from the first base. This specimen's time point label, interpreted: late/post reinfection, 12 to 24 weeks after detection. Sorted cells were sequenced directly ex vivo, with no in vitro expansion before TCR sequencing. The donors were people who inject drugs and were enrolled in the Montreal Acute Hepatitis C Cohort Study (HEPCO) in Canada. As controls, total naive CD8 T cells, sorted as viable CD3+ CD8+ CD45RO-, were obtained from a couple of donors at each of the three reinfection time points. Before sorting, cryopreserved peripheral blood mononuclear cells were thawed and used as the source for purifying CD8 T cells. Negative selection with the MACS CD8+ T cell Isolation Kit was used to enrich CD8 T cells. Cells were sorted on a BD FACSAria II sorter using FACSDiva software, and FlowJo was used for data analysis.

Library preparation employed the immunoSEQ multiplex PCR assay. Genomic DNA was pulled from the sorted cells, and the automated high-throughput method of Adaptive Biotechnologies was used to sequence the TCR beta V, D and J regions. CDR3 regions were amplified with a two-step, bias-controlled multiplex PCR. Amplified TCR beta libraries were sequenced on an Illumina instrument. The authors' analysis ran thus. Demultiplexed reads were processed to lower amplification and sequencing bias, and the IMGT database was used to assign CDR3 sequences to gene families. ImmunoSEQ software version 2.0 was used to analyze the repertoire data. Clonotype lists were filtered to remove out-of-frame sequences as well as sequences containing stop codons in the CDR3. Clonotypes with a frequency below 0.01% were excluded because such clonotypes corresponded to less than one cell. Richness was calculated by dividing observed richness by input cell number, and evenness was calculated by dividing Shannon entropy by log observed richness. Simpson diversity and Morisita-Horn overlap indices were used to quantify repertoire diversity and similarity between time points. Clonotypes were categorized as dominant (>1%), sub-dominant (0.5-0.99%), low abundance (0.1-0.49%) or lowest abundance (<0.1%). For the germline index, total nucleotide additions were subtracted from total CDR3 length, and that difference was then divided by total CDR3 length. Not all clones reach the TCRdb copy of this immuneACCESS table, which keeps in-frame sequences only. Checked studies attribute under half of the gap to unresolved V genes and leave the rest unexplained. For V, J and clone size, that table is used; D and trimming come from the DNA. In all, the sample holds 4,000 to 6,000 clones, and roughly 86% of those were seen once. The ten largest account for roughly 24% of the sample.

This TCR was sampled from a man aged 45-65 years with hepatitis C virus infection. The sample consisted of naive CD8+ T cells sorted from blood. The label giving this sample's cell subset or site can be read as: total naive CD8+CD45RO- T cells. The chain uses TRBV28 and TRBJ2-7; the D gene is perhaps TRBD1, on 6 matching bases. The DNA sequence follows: TGTGCCAGCATTAAAGAGGGGGTCCAGTACTTC. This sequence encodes CASIKEGVQYF.